This TCR beta chain is drawn from a study of monozygotic twins with inflammatory bowel disease. Study-level results: The analysis yielded no support for one strong signal or clonotype associated with IBD. Different T cell subtypes could not be distinguished.

A remark on this clonotype: No antigen is known for it.

The CDR3 contains 13 residues. CDR1 SGHTA and CDR2 FQGNSA come from the germline V gene. Template switching was used to attach UMIs, which incorporated a 6-nucleotide sample barcode. TCRdb re-called the 5' RACE reads and shows each CDR3 protein once, DNA omitted. Seen in this sample are fewer than 450,000 distinct CDR3 sequences; the ten most common clones hold roughly 2.6%. The chain joins TRBV7-2 to TRBJ2-4; TCRdb's D gene call, TRBD1, goes unchecked for lack of DNA. Sequenced sample: blood. This TCR came from a human donor with ulcerative colitis or Crohn's disease, or a healthy co-twin of an affected twin (not recorded which). CDR3 loop: CASTADRTNIQYF.